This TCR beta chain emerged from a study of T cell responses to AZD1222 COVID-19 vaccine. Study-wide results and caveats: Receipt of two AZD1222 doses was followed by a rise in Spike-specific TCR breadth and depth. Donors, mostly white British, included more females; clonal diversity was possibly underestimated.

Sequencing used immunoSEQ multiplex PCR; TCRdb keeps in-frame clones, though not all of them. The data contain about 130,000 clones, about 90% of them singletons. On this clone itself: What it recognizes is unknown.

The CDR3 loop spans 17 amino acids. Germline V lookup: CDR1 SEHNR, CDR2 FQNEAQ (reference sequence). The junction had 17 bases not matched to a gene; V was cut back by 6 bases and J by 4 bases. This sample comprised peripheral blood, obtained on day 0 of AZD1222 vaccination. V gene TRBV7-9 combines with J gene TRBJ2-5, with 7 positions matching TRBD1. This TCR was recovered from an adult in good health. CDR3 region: CASSPRAGGKVAETQYF. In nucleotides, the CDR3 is TGTGCCAGCAGTCCTAGGGCAGGGGGTAAGGTGGCAGAGACCCAGTACTTC.